This TCR beta chain is from a study of blood T cell repertoires in COVID-19. CDR1 is SGHRS and CDR2 is YFSETQ in the germline V gene. Trimming took 0 bases from V and 7 from J, leaving 13 bases between them. This CDR3 is 14 amino acids long. Clones were sequenced by immunoSEQ multiplex PCR, and TCRdb holds only the in-frame ones, with some missing. The repertoire includes approximately 200,000 clones, 80% to 85% of them detected once, and roughly 6.9% sits in the top ten. Those who participated ranged in age from about 18 to 89 years and resided in around 22 US areas. V and J are TRBV5-1 and TRBJ2-5, with a possible D match to TRBD1 (5 bases). The material sequenced was PBMCs or T cells enriched from blood (not recorded which). The source is a man aged 35-49 years who had recovered from COVID-19. The CDR3 nucleotides read TGCGCCAGCAGCTTGGAACAGACCACAGGGACCCAGTACTTC. It encodes CASSLEQTTGTQYF.